The 21 T cell receptor beta chains listed next were all sequenced from one sample in a study of technical replicates of blood from a few donors. The method was immunoSEQ multiplex PCR; TCRdb's version includes in-frame clones alone and lacks a portion of them. The sample carries tens of thousands of clones, approximately 96% recorded once. The sequenced sample was T cells isolated from PBMCs. These receptor sequences come from a human donor in good health.

J is TRBJ1-4 and V is TRBV30, with a tentative D call TRBD1 (6 bases). The CDR3 loop spans 13 amino acids. V dropped 1 base and J dropped 4 bases, with 7 bases sitting between them. CDR1 GTSNPN and CDR2 SVGIG come from the germline V gene (reference sequence). CDR3 sequence: CAWSEGVNEKLFF. Written as DNA, the CDR3 is TGTGCCTGGAGTGAGGGGGTTAATGAAAAACTGTTTTTT. Using reference TRBV30 and TRBJ1-4 for the parts outside the CDR3, the full variable domain is SQTIHQWPATLVQPVGSPLSLECTVEGTSNPNLYWYRQAAGRGLQLLFYSVGIGQISSEVPQNLSASRPQDRQFILSSKKLLLSDSGFYLCAWSEGVNEKLFFGSGTQLSVL.

This chain connects TRBV5-6 to TRBJ2-3; 8 nucleotides agree with TRBD2. CDR3 length: 18 residues. The germline CDR1 and CDR2 sequences are SGHDT and YYEEEE. With V trimmed by 4 bases and J by 1 base, 14 bases remained unmatched. DNA for the CDR3: TGTGCCAGCAGCGAGTCCCGGGGGGGGAGACTTCGCACAGATACGCAGTATTTT. This gives the protein CASSESRGGRLRTDTQYF.

The chain links TRBV7-3 to TRBJ2-7; 8 bases are shared with TRBD1. The CDR3 has 15 amino acids. V lost 5 bases to trimming and J lost 2 bases; unmatched junction nucleotides: 8. The germline V gene encodes CDR1 SGHTA and CDR2 FQGTGA. The DNA of the CDR3 is TGTGCCAGCAGCCCGGCCGGGACAGGAACCTACGAGCAGTACTTC. It encodes CASSPAGTGTYEQYF.

This rearrangement joins TRBV6-5 to TRBJ2-6; D ambiguous. The CDR3 has 15 amino acids. Trimming left V 7 bases short and J 0 bases short, with 10 bases between. Germline CDR1 reads MNHEY; CDR2 reads SVGAGI. CDR3 protein: CASKNDFSGANVLTF. In DNA form, the CDR3 reads TGTGCCAGCAAAAATGACTTCTCTGGGGCCAACGTCCTGACTTTC.

This chain connects TRBV5-4 to TRBJ2-6; D remains ambiguous. The CDR3 covers 13 residues. Per the germline V gene, CDR1 is SGHNT and CDR2 is YYREEE (reference sequence). Trimming took off 3 bases at V and 3 bases at J, with 4 bases between the two ends. CDR3 loop: CASSSGGANVLTF. As DNA, the CDR3 is TGTGCCAGCAGCTCCGGTGGGGCCAACGTCCTGACTTTC.

V is TRBV6-1 and J is TRBJ1-2, with TRBD1 matching 7 bases. Unmatched junction bases numbered 11, after V lost 1 base and J lost 0 bases. The CDR3 has 18 amino acids. CDR1 is MNHNS and CDR2 is SASEGT in the germline V gene. For the CDR3, the DNA is TGTGCCAGCAGTGAAGGACGGGACAGTGCCCCTGCTAACTATGGCTACACCTTC. As protein: CASSEGRDSAPANYGYTF.

This rearrangement joins TRBV15 to TRBJ2-3, with 13 bases lining up with TRBD2. The germline V gene encodes CDR1 LNHNV and CDR2 YYDKDF (reference sequence). The CDR3 totals 16 residues. Trimming at V came to 0 bases and at J to 6 bases, leaving 3 bases not matched to a gene. The CDR3 DNA sequence: TGTGCCACCAGCAGAGAACTAGCGGGAGGGCCGGATACGCAGTATTTT. As protein: CATSRELAGGPDTQYF.

The genes are TRBV15 and TRBJ2-3; a possible D gene is TRBD2 (5 bases). The length of the CDR3 is 17 residues. The V gene's germline CDR1 is LNHNV and CDR2 YYDKDF (reference sequence). Deletions cut 0 bases from V and 2 bases from J, with 15 bases between. The CDR3 reads CATSRDELMDSTDTQYF. In DNA form, the CDR3 reads TGTGCCACCAGCAGAGATGAATTAATGGACTCCACAGATACGCAGTATTTT.

The chain carries TRBV6-1 and TRBJ2-7; 8 nucleotides match TRBD2. With V trimmed by 11 bases and J by 1 base, 7 bases remained unmatched. CDR3 length equals 13 residues. CDR1 and CDR2 from the germline V gene are MNHNS and SASEGT. Written as DNA, the CDR3 is TGTGCCGTTTCCACTAGCGGATCCTACGAGCAGTACTTC. Translation: CAVSTSGSYEQYF.

The gene calls are TRBV15 and TRBJ1-5; 10 nucleotides align to TRBD1. The V and J ends lost 0 bases and 12 bases, in that order; junction bases with no gene match: 8. Germline V gives CDR1 LNHNV, CDR2 YYDKDF (reference sequence). The CDR3 spans 15 residues. CDR3 nucleotide sequence: TGTGCCACCAGCAGAGATGACCGGACAGGGGGGAACCAGCATTTT. Amino acid sequence: CATSRDDRTGGNQHF.

The V and J genes are TRBV27 and TRBJ1-2; TRBD1 is a possible D gene (5 bases). The CDR3 loop spans 14 amino acids. The germline gives CDR1 MNHEY, CDR2 SMNVEV (reference sequence). V lost 2 bases to trimming and J lost 4 bases, with 11 bases between them. CDR3 region: CASSLDVDSYGYTF. The CDR3 DNA is TGTGCCAGCAGTTTAGACGTAGACAGCTATGGCTACACCTTC.

A single count supports this clone. V gene TRBV16 combines with J gene TRBJ1-2; D unclear. CDR3 size: 17 residues. V was clipped by 0 bases and J by 0 bases, with 14 bases between them. From germline, CDR1 is KGHSY and CDR2 FQNENV. The CDR3 loop reads CASSQSSSVLSNYGYTF. Here the CDR3 DNA reads TGTGCCAGCAGCCAATCGTCGTCAGTCCTCTCTAACTATGGCTACACCTTC.

This chain connects TRBV30 to TRBJ1-5, with D hard to call. Trimming left V 2 bases short and J 2 bases short, with 7 bases between. CDR1 GTSNPN and CDR2 SVGIG come from the germline V gene (reference sequence). The CDR3 runs 13 residues. This CDR3 reads CAWSNLGNQPQHF. CDR3 DNA sequence: TGTGCCTGGAGTAACTTGGGCAATCAGCCCCAGCATTTT.

The DNA of the CDR3 is TGTGCCAGTAGTATAGGAACAGGAATTAACTATGGCTACACCTTC. This codes for CASSIGTGINYGYTF. The chain joins TRBV19 to TRBJ1-2; a possible D gene is TRBD1 (5 bases). CDR3 length equals 15 residues. Germline CDR1 LNHDA, CDR2 SQIVND (reference sequence). The V end lost 1 base, the J end lost 1 base, and 10 bases lay between the germline ends.

The chain couples TRBV30 to TRBJ1-2; 7 positions match TRBD1. Germline V gene data show CDR1 as GTSNPN and CDR2 as SVGIG (reference sequence). After removal of 3 bases from V and 1 base from J, the junction contained 8 bases not matched to a gene. The CDR3 consists of 15 residues. CDR3 loop: CAWRFKGAGNYGYTF. In DNA, the CDR3 is TGTGCCTGGAGATTTAAGGGGGCTGGTAACTATGGCTACACCTTC.

In this sample, this clone turned up once. This CDR3 reads CASSSGSSYEQYF. The CDR3, as DNA: TGTGCCAGCAGCTCCGGTAGCTCCTACGAGCAGTACTTC. This chain connects TRBV11-2 to TRBJ2-7; D call uncertain. The CDR3 extends over 13 amino acids. Trimming removed 4 bases from V and 0 bases from J, with 7 bases in between. CDR1 is SGHAT and CDR2 is FQNNGV in the germline V gene.

The chain combines TRBV19 with TRBJ2-6; 9 nucleotides line up with TRBD1. CDR3 length: 18 residues. V dropped 6 bases and J dropped 4; count of bases not matched to a gene: 13. In germline, CDR1 is LNHDA, CDR2 SQIVND (reference sequence). The CDR3 coding sequence is TGTGCCAGTAGCCCGGTCCCGGGACAGGGTTCAGGGGCCAACGTCCTGACTTTC. Translated: CASSPVPGQGSGANVLTF.

The chain uses TRBV19 and TRBJ1-1; 7 bases fit TRBD1. The germline V gene encodes CDR1 LNHDA and CDR2 SQIVND (reference sequence). The J segment lost 6 bases and the V segment lost 6 bases, leaving 7 bases of the junction unmatched. The CDR3 contains 13 residues. The CDR3 bases are TGTGCCAGTAGACCAGACAGGGCTGCTGAAGCTTTCTTT. Its protein is CASRPDRAAEAFF.

This chain uses TRBV5-5 with TRBJ2-2, with 8 bases identical to TRBD1. The ends lost 4 bases at V and 4 bases at J; junction bases unmatched: 9. CDR1 and CDR2 (germline): SGHKS, YYEKEE (reference sequence). CDR3 length: 16 amino acids. The CDR3 loop is CASSTLTGEFTGELFF. In DNA, the CDR3 is TGTGCCAGCAGCACATTGACAGGGGAATTCACCGGGGAGCTGTTTTTT. The whole variable domain, remainder taken from reference TRBV5-5 and TRBJ2-2, is DAGVTQSPTHLIKTRGQQVTLRCSPISGHKSVSWYQQVLGQGPQFIFQYYEKEERGRGNFPDRFSARQFPNYSSELNVNALLLGDSALYLCASSTLTGEFTGELFFGEGSRLTVL.

The chain carries TRBV4-1 and TRBJ2-2; 12 nucleotides agree with TRBD2. The CDR3 has 18 amino acids. With V trimmed by 1 base and J by 0 bases, 3 bases remained unmatched. CDR1 is MGHRA, CDR2 YSYEKL, per germline. CDR3 loop: CASSQGLAGASNTGELFF. DNA of the CDR3: TGCGCCAGCAGCCAAGGACTAGCGGGAGCGTCGAACACCGGGGAGCTGTTTTTT.

CDR3 loop: CASSQLWRELINASYGYTF. CDR3 coding DNA: TGCGCCAGCAGCCAGTTGTGGAGGGAGCTCATCAATGCCTCCTATGGCTACACCTTC. The chain uses TRBV4-1 and TRBJ1-2; D not certain. Germline loops: CDR1 MGHRA, CDR2 YSYEKL. This CDR3 spans 19 amino acids. Deletions cut 3 bases from V and 4 bases from J, with 27 bases between.